This TCR beta chain was sequenced for a study of CD8+ T cells in alopecia areata. Background on the study: Severity among treated patients was scored by the percentage of scalp area affected. Findings and caveats of the study: When scalp samples are sequenced, resident alphabeta T cells of normal skin are also captured.

Note on this clone: The antigen is undetermined.

Regarding treatment: oral pan-JAK inhibitor, 5-10 mg twice daily. Specimens obtained from alopecia areata patients comprised lesional scalp punch biopsies and peripheral blood. RNA was isolated and reverse transcribed to cDNA, the sequencing template. The data were produced by immunoSEQ multiplex PCR, yet TCRdb's version contains in-frame clones alone and is incomplete. The sample has about 190,000 clones, about three fifths seen once; the top ten hold roughly 0.7%. This CDR3 is 16 amino acids long. In germline, CDR1 is WSHSY, CDR2 SAAADI. V gave up 6 bases and J gave up 2 bases; unmatched junction bases: 12.

This receptor was taken from a human donor with alopecia areata. Sequences were derived from CD4+ T cells sorted from blood, sampled at week 4, from a patient treated with tofacitinib. This sequence joins TRBV10-2 and TRBJ2-5, with 7 bases aligning to TRBD2. As DNA, the CDR3 is TGCGCCAGCAGCGACATGGGACTACTTCGACAAGAGACCCAGTACTTC. Translated: CASSDMGLLRQETQYF.